This T cell receptor beta chain was recorded in a study of cytomegalovirus exposure and HLA in healthy donors. Notes on the study in general: The investigators catalogued 150 to 200 TCR beta chains as cytomegalovirus-associated.

This table comes from immunoSEQ multiplex PCR, and its TCRdb copy is limited to in-frame clones, with some not included. The sample includes 65,000 to 90,000 clones, approximately 90% of them seen just once. A note on this clone: Its specificity is not known.

The sequencing input was PBMCs. This clonotype originated in a woman aged 18-30 years in good health and CMV-seropositive.

For the CDR3, the DNA is TGTGCCAGCAGCTACAGGGTACAGGGGAGAGATGCAGATACGCAGTATTTT. Its protein product is CASSYRVQGRDADTQYF. The rearrangement links TRBV13 to TRBJ2-3, with 7 bases fitting TRBD1. Trimming removed 4 bases from V and 4 bases from J; junction bases left unmatched: 14. CDR1 is PRHDT, CDR2 FYEKMQ, per germline (reference sequence). The CDR3 is 17 residues long. The full variable domain, completed using reference TRBV13 and TRBJ2-3, is AAGVIQSPRHLIKEKRETATLKCYPIPRHDTVYWYQQGPGQDPQFLISFYEKMQSDKGSIPDRFSAQQFSDYHSELNMSSLELGDSALYFCASSYRVQGRDADTQYFGPGTRLTVL.